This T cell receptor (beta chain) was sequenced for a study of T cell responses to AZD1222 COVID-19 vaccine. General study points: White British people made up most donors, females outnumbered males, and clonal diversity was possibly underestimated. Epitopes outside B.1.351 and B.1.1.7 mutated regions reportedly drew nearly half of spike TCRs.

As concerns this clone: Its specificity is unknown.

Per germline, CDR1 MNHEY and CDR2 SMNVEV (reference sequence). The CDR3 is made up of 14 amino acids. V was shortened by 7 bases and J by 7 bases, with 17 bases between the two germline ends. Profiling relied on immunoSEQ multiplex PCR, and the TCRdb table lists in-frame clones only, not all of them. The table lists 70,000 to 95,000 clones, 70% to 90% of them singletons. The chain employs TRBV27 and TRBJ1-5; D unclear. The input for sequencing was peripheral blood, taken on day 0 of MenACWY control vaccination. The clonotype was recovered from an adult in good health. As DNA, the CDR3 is TGTGCCAGCAAATTTACGAGGTTCGGACAGCCCCAGCATTTT. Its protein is CASKFTRFGQPQHF.